Below are 25 T cell receptor beta chains sequenced from a single sample in a study of control samples from healthy donors and cancer patients. Generated by immunoSEQ multiplex PCR, the TCRdb table keeps only in-frame clones and is missing some. The sample has around 68,000 clones, about 83% seen once; the top ten hold around 16%. The sample was blood. These receptors all come from a man aged 55 to 70 in good health.

V is TRBV27 and J is TRBJ1-4, with D perhaps matching TRBD1 (6 bases). Germline lookup yields CDR1 MNHEY and CDR2 SMNVEV (reference sequence). The length of the CDR3 is 15 residues. V was pared by 7 bases and J by 3 bases, with 15 bases between. This chain's CDR3 is CASKRTGMANEKLFF. The DNA for the CDR3 is TGTGCCAGCAAGAGAACAGGGATGGCTAATGAAAAACTGTTTTTT.

The chain employs TRBV7-9 and TRBJ1-2; no definite D call. V was clipped by 0 bases and J by 10 bases, with 15 bases between them. CDR1 SEHNR and CDR2 FQNEAQ come from the germline V gene (reference sequence). The CDR3 runs 14 residues. The CDR3 region has the DNA TGTGCCAGCAGCTTAGCAGGTTCAAAGCATGACTACACCTTC. Amino acids: CASSLAGSKHDYTF.

In this sample, this clone turned up a few times. The chain recombines TRBV18 with TRBJ1-5; 8 nucleotides agree with TRBD1. This CDR3 is 15 amino acids long. The trim removed 5 bases at V and 5 bases at J, leaving 8 bases unmatched. Germline-derived CDR1 and CDR2 are KGHSH and LQKENI. In DNA, the CDR3 is TGTGCCAGCTCAGAGGGGGGACAGGAGTATCAGCCCCAGCATTTT. Amino acid sequence: CASSEGGQEYQPQHF.

Here the CDR3 reads CASSLSMADTQYF. The DNA of the CDR3 is TGTGCCAGCAGCTTATCAATGGCAGATACGCAGTATTTT. J is TRBJ2-3 and V is TRBV7-7; no reliable D call. Trimming cost V 2 bases and J 4 bases, with 7 bases left between them. Germline V lookup: CDR1 SSHAT, CDR2 FNYEAQ (reference sequence). This CDR3 is 13 amino acids long.

A few counts support this clone. The chain employs TRBV29-1 and TRBJ2-1; D call uncertain. V lost 3 bases, J lost 11 bases, and 14 bases lay in between. Germline assignment: CDR1 SQVTM and CDR2 ANQGSEA. The CDR3 totals 12 residues. The CDR3 bases are TGCAGCGTTGATATGAACAGTAAGAAGCAGTTCTTC. This sequence encodes CSVDMNSKKQFF.

The V gene is TRBV25-1, the J gene TRBJ2-3; TRBD2 is a possible D gene (6 bases). CDR1 MGHDK and CDR2 SYGVNS come from the germline V gene. Trimming removed 5 bases at V and 0 bases at J, with 9 bases between. The CDR3 is 14 residues long. The CDR3 DNA follows: TGTGCCAGCAGTACCCGGGAGAGCACAGATACGCAGTATTTT. Amino acids: CASSTRESTDTQYF.

The J gene is TRBJ1-1, the V gene TRBV6-6, with no clear D. CDR3 size: 13 residues. Trimming took off 4 bases at V and 1 base at J, with 7 bases between the two ends. The germline V gene has CDR1 MNHNY and CDR2 SVGAGI (reference sequence). The CDR3, as DNA: TGTGCCAGCAGTTTGACAACGAACACTGAAGCTTTCTTT. Residues: CASSLTTNTEAFF.

This rearrangement joins TRBV30 to TRBJ2-2; D may be TRBD2 (6 bases). V was clipped by 2 bases and J by 3 bases, with 10 bases between them. This CDR3 region has 14 residues. Looked up from germline, CDR1 is GTSNPN and CDR2 is SVGIG (reference sequence). The DNA of the CDR3 is TGTGCCTGGAGTCCCCCGGGGGACACCGGGGAGCTGTTTTTT. As protein: CAWSPPGDTGELFF.

V usage is TRBV7-9 and J usage is TRBJ2-5; D not resolved. CDR1 is SEHNR, CDR2 FQNEAQ, per germline (reference sequence). V was shortened by 2 bases and J by 6 bases, with 4 bases between the two germline ends. The CDR3 loop spans 11 amino acids. CDR3 sequence (DNA): TGTGCCAGCAGCTTACAAAAGACCCAGTACTTC. Its protein product is CASSLQKTQYF.

The chain carries TRBV7-8 and TRBJ2-3, with 7 bases that match TRBD2. Germline CDR1 and CDR2: SGHVS and FQNEAQ. This CDR3 contains 18 residues. Unmatched junction bases numbered 15, after V lost 3 bases and J lost 3 bases. The CDR3 DNA reads TGTGCCAGCAGCTTGGATTATGGGGCGGGAGATAGGACAGATACGCAGTATTTT. Translation gives CASSLDYGAGDRTDTQYF.

The V gene is TRBV4-3, the J gene TRBJ2-1; D remains ambiguous. Germline loops: CDR1 LGHNA, CDR2 YSLEER. V was shortened by 4 bases and J by 4 bases, with 8 bases between the two germline ends. CDR3 length: 13 amino acids. CDR3 residues: CASSLDPYNEQFF. DNA of the CDR3: TGCGCCAGCAGCCTCGACCCATACAATGAGCAGTTCTTC.

The V call is TRBV13, the J call TRBJ2-1; 11 bases align to TRBD2. The germline V gene has CDR1 PRHDT and CDR2 FYEKMQ (reference sequence). V shed 5 bases and J 4 bases; nucleotides not matched to a gene: 7. The CDR3 length is 16 residues. The CDR3 spells CASSGLTSGSYNEQFF. For the CDR3, the DNA is TGTGCCAGCAGCGGGCTTACTAGCGGGAGTTACAATGAGCAGTTCTTC.

The genes are TRBV5-1 and TRBJ1-6; TRBD1 matches 7 bases. CDR1 SGHRS and CDR2 YFSETQ come from the germline V gene. The CDR3 runs 14 residues. V dropped 3 bases and J dropped 5; count of bases not matched to a gene: 2. The CDR3 DNA follows: TGCGCCAGCAGCTCGGGACAGAATAATTCACCCCTCCACTTT. Its translation is CASSSGQNNSPLHF.

The chain employs TRBV18 and TRBJ2-1, with D maybe TRBD1 (6 bases). Germline-derived CDR1 and CDR2 are KGHSH and LQKENI. V lost 1 base and J lost 0, with 19 bases in between. The CDR3 spans 19 residues. CDR3 nucleotide sequence: TGTGCCAGCTCACCACGAGGGTTTGGGGGCTCGAGCTCCTACAATGAGCAGTTCTTC. Translating gives CASSPRGFGGSSSYNEQFF.

This sequence joins TRBV11-2 and TRBJ2-5; 7 positions agree with TRBD2. The V gene end was trimmed by 3 bases and the J gene end by 2 bases; junction bases not matched to a gene: 9. The CDR3 is 16 amino acids. Germline V lookup: CDR1 SGHAT, CDR2 FQNNGV. DNA of the CDR3: TGTGCCAGCAGCTTCTTGGCGGGAGTAGGGCAAGAGACCCAGTACTTC. Protein product: CASSFLAGVGQETQYF.

CDR3 nucleotide sequence: TGTGCCAGCAGCTTAGCGGTCGGCTTCTCCTACAATGAGCAGTTCTTC. The encoded protein is CASSLAVGFSYNEQFF. The V call is TRBV7-2, the J call TRBJ2-1; D is uncertain. CDR3 size: 16 residues. V lost 0 bases, J lost 0 bases, and 9 bases lay in between. Germline V gene data show CDR1 as SGHTA and CDR2 as FQGNSA.

This chain connects TRBV4-3 to TRBJ2-2; perhaps TRBD1 as D (6 bases). This CDR3 has 14 amino acids. The V gene lost 3 bases and the J gene lost 5 bases, with 10 bases spanning the gap. Looked up from germline, CDR1 is LGHNA and CDR2 is YSLEER. DNA for the CDR3: TGCGCCAGCAGCCACGGACAGTGGACCGGGGAGCTGTTTTTT. It yields the protein CASSHGQWTGELFF.

This chain joins TRBV6-6 and TRBJ1-2; the D is unclear. V lost 7 bases to trimming and J lost 3 bases, with 18 bases between them. CDR1 is MNHNY and CDR2 is SVGAGI in the germline V gene (reference sequence). This CDR3 spans 15 amino acids. DNA for the CDR3: TGTGCCAGCACCCCGGGGTCAGGTCCCTACTATGGCTACACCTTC. Amino acids: CASTPGSGPYYGYTF.

V and J are TRBV30 and TRBJ1-4, with D possibly TRBD1 on 5 matching bases. Germline CDR1 GTSNPN, CDR2 SVGIG (reference sequence). This CDR3 is 14 amino acids long. V lost 2 bases to trimming and J lost 8 bases, with 15 bases between them. The CDR3 DNA is TGTGCCTGGAGTCCCCCAAGGGGCGCGGAAAAACTGTTTTTT. The encoded protein is CAWSPPRGAEKLFF.

This chain connects TRBV7-9 to TRBJ2-3; 12 bases are a match to TRBD2. V lost 1 base and J lost 4; bases outside the gene matches: 6. CDR3 length: 17 residues. Germline V CDR1 and CDR2: SEHNR, FQNEAQ (reference sequence). The CDR3 DNA sequence: TGTGCCAGCAGCTTAGGGACTAGCGGGATCCCCTCAGATACGCAGTATTTT. Translated: CASSLGTSGIPSDTQYF.

This chain uses TRBV25-1 with TRBJ2-3; D gene uncertain. V shed 4 bases and J shed 2 bases, with 10 bases lying between them. Germline assignment: CDR1 MGHDK and CDR2 SYGVNS. The CDR3 loop spans 14 amino acids. CDR3 sequence reads: CASSGMGITDTQYF. The CDR3 DNA is TGTGCCAGCAGTGGTATGGGTATCACAGATACGCAGTATTTT.

The chain is built from TRBV27 and TRBJ2-1; 7 bases agree with TRBD2. The CDR3 contains 13 residues. V trimming: 9 bases; J trimming: 9 bases; junction bases outside the gene matches: 11. Germline V gene sequence: CDR1 MNHEY, CDR2 SMNVEV (reference sequence). The CDR3 coding sequence is TGTGCCAGTCGCCAGGTGCCGGGGGGTGAGCAGTTCTTC. Translated: CASRQVPGGEQFF.

The chain carries TRBV11-2 and TRBJ2-2; D remains unclear. V was trimmed by 5 bases and J by 7 bases, leaving 2 bases between them. Germline-derived CDR1 and CDR2 are SGHAT and FQNNGV. The CDR3 is 10 residues long. CDR3 in amino acids: CASSHGELFF. In DNA, the CDR3 is TGTGCCAGCAGCCACGGGGAGCTGTTTTTT.

This clone has at least ten counts. The J gene is TRBJ2-7, the V gene TRBV14; D not certain. Per germline, CDR1 SGHDN and CDR2 FVKESK. The CDR3 has 16 residues. With 5 bases removed from V and 3 bases from J, the gap between germline ends came to 20 bases. As DNA, the CDR3 is TGTGCCAGCAGCGACCTGTATCTTTCTACCCACTACGAGCAGTACTTC. It specifies CASSDLYLSTHYEQYF.

The CDR3 loop is CASSLLAGAGETQYF. The CDR3 DNA sequence: TGTGCCAGCAGCTTATTAGCGGGAGCAGGGGAGACCCAGTACTTC. The chain recombines TRBV7-7 with TRBJ2-5; 9 bases fit TRBD2. The CDR3 loop spans 15 amino acids. CDR1 is SSHAT and CDR2 is FNYEAQ in the germline V gene (reference sequence). Trimming took 2 bases from V and 5 from J; bases not matched to a gene: 6.